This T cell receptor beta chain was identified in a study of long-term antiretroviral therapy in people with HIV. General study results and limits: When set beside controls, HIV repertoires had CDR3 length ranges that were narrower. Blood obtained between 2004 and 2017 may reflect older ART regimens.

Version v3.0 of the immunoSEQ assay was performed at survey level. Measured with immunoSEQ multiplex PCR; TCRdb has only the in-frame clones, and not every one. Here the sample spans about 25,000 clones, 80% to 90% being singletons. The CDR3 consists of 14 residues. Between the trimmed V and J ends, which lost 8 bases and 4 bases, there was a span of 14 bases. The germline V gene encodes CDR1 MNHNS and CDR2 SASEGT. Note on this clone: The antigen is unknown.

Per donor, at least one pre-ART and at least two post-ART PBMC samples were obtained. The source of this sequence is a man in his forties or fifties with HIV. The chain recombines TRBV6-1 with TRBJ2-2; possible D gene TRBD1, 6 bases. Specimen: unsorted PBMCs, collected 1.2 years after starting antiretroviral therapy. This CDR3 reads CASGNRDGTGELFF. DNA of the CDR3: TGTGCCAGCGGGAACAGGGACGGCACCGGGGAGCTGTTTTTT.